The rows below give T cell receptor beta chains drawn from one sample of a study of massively parallel sequencing of T cell beta chains. MiXCR, run by TCRdb on the 5' RACE reads, gives a single entry per CDR3 protein. The sample contains more than 4,000 distinct CDR3 sequences, roughly 37% of which appear only once. Sequenced: commercial RNA from peripheral blood pooled from many donors. These receptors originate from a pool of human donors in good health; the sample was commercial RNA pooled from many donors. Both conserved end residues are part of each CDR3. The order of the fields is V gene, clone size, J gene, D gene, CDR3 protein, CDR3 DNA. D genes are given only for firm matches. A row's size may be missing; if present it is once, few, many or a size class.

TRBV29-1	NA	TRBJ2-1	NA	CSVAENEQFF	TGCAGCGTTGCTGAGAATGAGCAGTTCTTC
TRBV20-1	medium-sized	TRBJ1-2	NA	CSARRASYGYTF	TGCAGTGCTAGACGGGCGAGCTATGGCTACACCTTC
TRBV20-1	once	TRBJ2-7	TRBD2	CSASASGRNEQYF	TGCAGTGCAAGCGCTAGCGGGAGGAACGAGCAGTACTTC
TRBV11-3	medium-sized	TRBJ2-7	TRBD2	CASSLGGSSYEQYF	TGTGCCAGCAGCTTAGGCGGGAGCTCCTACGAGCAGTACTTC
TRBV4-2	NA	TRBJ1-1	NA	CASSPPWAGNTEAFF	TGTGCCAGCAGCCCCCCATGGGCCGGGAACACTGAAGCTTTCTTT
TRBV20-1	NA	TRBJ2-1	NA	CSAGGGGVQFF	TGCAGTGCTGGGGGAGGTGGAGTCCAGTTCTTC
TRBV5-1	NA	TRBJ1-5	NA	CASSSTGTDQPQHF	TGCGCCAGCAGCTCGACAGGCACAGATCAGCCCCAGCATTTT
TRBV27	few	TRBJ2-1	NA	CASSLSGTLPYNEQFF	TGTGCCAGCAGTTTATCAGGGACTTTGCCCTACAATGAGCAGTTCTTC
TRBV29-1	NA	TRBJ2-7	TRBD1	CSVVGQGANEQYF	TGCAGCGTTGTCGGACAGGGGGCCAACGAGCAGTACTTC
TRBV24-1	once	TRBJ2-1	TRBD1	CATSRTGGNEQFF	TGTGCCACCAGTAGGACAGGGGGCAATGAGCAGTTCTTC
TRBV11-2	NA	TRBJ2-5	NA	CASSPFAQETQYF	TGTGCCAGCAGCCCCTTCGCCCAAGAGACCCAGTACTTC
TRBV20-1	NA	TRBJ2-1	TRBD2	CSAGWGGSYNEQFF	TGCAGTGCTGGATGGGGGGGCTCCTACAATGAGCAGTTCTTC
TRBV29-1	few	TRBJ1-1	NA	CSVEDTEAFF	TGCAGCGTTGAAGACACCGAAGCTTTCTTT
TRBV4-2	NA	TRBJ2-5	NA	CASSLTRLETQYF	TGTGCCAGCAGCCTGACTAGGCTTGAGACCCAGTACTTC
TRBV6-4	few	TRBJ1-5	TRBD1	CASSTGQGNQPQHF	TGTGCCAGCAGTACCGGACAGGGCAATCAGCCCCAGCATTTT
TRBV10-3	NA	TRBJ2-1	NA	CAISESIGSNEQFF	TGTGCCATCAGTGAGTCGATAGGCTCCAATGAGCAGTTCTTC
TRBV6-2/TRBV6-3	NA	TRBJ2-7	NA	CASSYGLASYEQYF	TGTGCCAGCAGTTACGGGCTAGCCTCCTACGAGCAGTACTTC
TRBV20-1	medium-sized	TRBJ2-3	NA	CSAGDNGDTQYF	TGCAGTGCTGGTGATAACGGAGATACGCAGTATTTT
TRBV6-4	few	TRBJ1-1	NA	CASSRGGTEAFF	TGTGCCAGCAGTAGAGGAGGAACTGAAGCTTTCTTT
TRBV25-1	few	TRBJ1-1	NA	CASTFGANTEAFF	TGTGCCAGCACATTTGGGGCGAACACTGAAGCTTTCTTT
TRBV19	NA	TRBJ1-5	TRBD1	CASNQGQRNQPQHF	TGTGCCAGTAACCAGGGACAGCGGAATCAGCCCCAGCATTTT
TRBV6-2/TRBV6-3	NA	TRBJ2-1	TRBD2	CASSYLAGGVNEQFF	TGTGCCAGCAGTTACTTAGCGGGGGGGGTCAATGAGCAGTTCTTC
TRBV19	NA	TRBJ1-2	NA	CASSKTGDYGYTF	TGTGCCAGTAGTAAAACCGGAGACTATGGCTACACCTTC